This is a list of T cell receptor beta chains from one sample in a study of T cells in Graves' hyperthyroidism and ophthalmopathy. TCRdb ran MiXCR on the multiplex PCR reads and lists one entry per CDR3 protein. The sample holds about 380,000 distinct CDR3 sequences, 15% to 20% seen once. Sequenced input: blood. These receptors originate from a young man with Graves' ophthalmopathy. The CDR3 runs from the conserved cysteine through the conserved F or W. Each record gives: CDR3 length, D gene, clone size, J gene, V gene, CDR3 protein, CDR3 DNA. The D gene is left open where the match is weak. Not every row has a clone size; where given, it reads once, few, many or a size class.

15,.,many,TRBJ1-2,TRBV7-2,CASSPNGEANYGYTF,TGTGCCAGCAGCCCTAATGGGGAAGCTAACTATGGCTACACCTTC
14,.,many,TRBJ2-1,TRBV7-9,CASRPAAEPNEQFF,TGTGCCAGCAGACCCGCGGCGGAACCCAATGAGCAGTTCTTC
13,TRBD2,.,TRBJ2-1,TRBV7-3,CASSSAGGDEQFF,TGTGCCAGCAGCTCAGCGGGAGGCGATGAGCAGTTCTTC
14,.,many,TRBJ2-7,TRBV6-1,CASSESDGTYEQYF,TGTGCCAGCAGTGAATCGGACGGAACCTACGAGCAGTACTTC
14,TRBD1,few,TRBJ1-1,TRBV5-5,CASSLAGGRTEAFF,TGTGCCAGCAGCTTGGCAGGGGGCCGCACTGAAGCTTTCTTT
12,.,many,TRBJ1-5,TRBV10-3,CAISAERKPQHF,TGTGCCATCAGTGCAGAGAGAAAGCCCCAGCATTTT
14,TRBD1,.,TRBJ2-2,TRBV6-5,CASSYGTGAGELFF,TGTGCCAGCAGTTACGGGACAGGGGCGGGGGAGCTGTTTTTT
16,TRBD1,few,TRBJ2-1,TRBV28,CASRPKQGSSYNEQFF,TGTGCCAGCAGACCAAAACAGGGGAGCTCCTACAATGAGCAGTTCTTC
13,TRBD1,many,TRBJ1-2,TRBV2,CASTRDRGDGYTF,TGTGCCAGCACACGGGACAGGGGTGACGGCTACACCTTC
16,TRBD1,.,TRBJ1-1,TRBV2,CASSDGQGRVNTEAFF,TGTGCCAGCAGTGACGGACAGGGACGAGTGAACACTGAAGCTTTCTTT
16,.,.,TRBJ2-6,TRBV6-1,CASSEGFSSGANVLTF,TGTGCCAGCAGTGAAGGGTTCAGCTCTGGGGCCAACGTCCTGACTTTC
12,TRBD1,many,TRBJ1-1,TRBV12-3/TRBV12-4,CASSSGTGKAFF,TGTGCCAGCAGTTCCGGGACAGGGAAAGCTTTCTTT
16,TRBD1,.,TRBJ1-2,TRBV2,CASLIPGQGTPYGYTF,TGTGCCAGCCTCATCCCGGGACAGGGGACTCCATATGGCTACACCTTC
14,.,few,TRBJ1-1,TRBV18,CASSPEGGNTEAFF,TGTGCCAGCTCACCTGAAGGGGGGAACACTGAAGCTTTCTTT
14,TRBD1,.,TRBJ1-6,TRBV12-3/TRBV12-4,CATRGGNENSPLHF,TGTGCCACCAGGGGGGGTAACGAAAATTCACCCCTCCACTTT
12,.,many,TRBJ2-3,TRBV11-2,CASQPGTDTQYF,TGTGCCTCACAACCTGGCACAGATACGCAGTATTTT
19,TRBD1,many,TRBJ1-1,TRBV14,CASSRGTGDIIRMDTEAFF,TGTGCCAGCAGCCGCGGGACAGGGGATATCATCAGGATGGACACTGAAGCTTTCTTT
16,TRBD1,many,TRBJ1-2,TRBV5-1,CASSGGQGWDGDGYTF,TGCGCCAGCAGCGGTGGACAGGGTTGGGATGGAGATGGCTACACCTTC
15,.,.,TRBJ1-6,TRBV19,CASSILQDGGSPLHF,TGTGCCAGTAGTATTCTTCAGGATGGGGGGTCACCCCTCCACTTT
13,.,many,TRBJ1-1,TRBV12-3/TRBV12-4,CASSGAWGTEAFF,TGTGCCAGCAGCGGCGCCTGGGGCACTGAAGCTTTCTTT
14,.,.,TRBJ1-2,TRBV6-1,CASREGLTFYGYTF,TGTGCCAGCAGGGAAGGACTGACCTTCTATGGCTACACCTTC
16,.,many,TRBJ1-2,TRBV5-1,CASSLASGPLPYGYTF,TGCGCCAGCAGCTTGGCGTCAGGTCCTCTCCCGTACGGCTACACCTTC
11,.,.,TRBJ1-2,TRBV5-1,CATSDGHGYTF,TGCGCCACCTCGGACGGTCATGGCTACACCTTC
15,TRBD1,many,TRBJ1-1,TRBV20-1,CSAPDRRWEDTEAFF,TGCAGTGCCCCGGACAGGCGGTGGGAGGACACTGAAGCTTTCTTT
15,.,.,TRBJ1-6,TRBV2,CASSEAVQQGSPLHF,TGTGCCAGCAGTGAAGCCGTCCAGCAGGGTTCACCCCTCCACTTT
18,TRBD2,.,TRBJ2-1,TRBV19,CASSLRLAGGQYYNEQFF,TGTGCCAGTAGTCTCCGACTAGCGGGGGGCCAATACTACAATGAGCAGTTCTTC
17,.,.,TRBJ2-3,TRBV4-2,CASSQVRGPANPDTQYF,TGTGCCAGCAGCCAAGTCCGGGGACCCGCAAACCCCGATACGCAGTATTTT
13,.,many,TRBJ1-1,TRBV24-1,CATSDLVGAEAFF,TGTGCCACCAGTGATTTGGTGGGCGCTGAAGCTTTCTTT
15,.,few,TRBJ1-5,TRBV18,CASSPGRGGGQPQHF,TGTGCCAGCTCACCGGGAAGGGGTGGGGGTCAGCCCCAGCATTTT
14,.,.,TRBJ1-1,TRBV28,CASSFARRSTEAFF,TGTGCCAGCAGTTTCGCCAGGAGGAGCACTGAAGCTTTCTTT
13,.,many,TRBJ1-1,TRBV5-1,CASSSQGGTEAFF,TGCGCCAGCAGCTCCCAGGGCGGCACTGAAGCTTTCTTT
16,.,few,TRBJ1-1,TRBV19,CASTTGLNPPNTEAFF,TGTGCCAGTACGACGGGACTTAATCCCCCGAACACTGAAGCTTTCTTT
12,.,many,TRBJ2-1,TRBV7-8,CASSLRYYEQFF,TGTGCCAGCAGCTTAAGGTACTATGAGCAGTTCTTC
15,.,many,TRBJ1-1,TRBV2,CASSRAVEVRTEAFF,TGTGCCAGCAGCAGGGCAGTTGAAGTGAGGACTGAAGCTTTCTTT
14,.,many,TRBJ1-5,TRBV24-1,CATSEGTSNQPQHF,TGTGCCACCAGTGAAGGGACAAGCAATCAGCCCCAGCATTTT
13,.,.,TRBJ2-1,TRBV11-2,CASSAGGPGEQFF,TGTGCCAGCAGCGCCGGGGGACCGGGTGAGCAGTTCTTC
15,.,.,TRBJ1-1,TRBV27,CASSLSAGGLTEAFF,TGTGCCAGCAGTTTATCGGCGGGGGGGCTTACTGAAGCTTTCTTT
15,TRBD1,.,TRBJ1-1,TRBV12-3/TRBV12-4,CASSRTGVLNTEAFF,TGTGCCAGCAGTAGGACAGGGGTGTTGAACACTGAAGCTTTCTTT
12,.,many,TRBJ1-1,TRBV29-1,CSLIPRWTEAFF,TGCAGCCTCATACCGAGGTGGACTGAAGCTTTCTTT
13,.,many,TRBJ2-3,TRBV3-1,CASSPHRADTQYF,TGTGCCAGCAGCCCGCACCGGGCAGATACGCAGTATTTT
14,.,few,TRBJ2-5,TRBV4-1,CASSHPSRVETQYF,TGCGCCAGCAGCCACCCTAGCAGGGTAGAGACCCAGTACTTC